Following are 8 T cell receptor beta chains from one sample sequenced in a study of T cell repertoires in cytomegalovirus infection. No antigens are known for them. TCRdb reprocessed the reads with MiXCR, giving one entry per CDR3 protein. The table includes a few hundred thousand distinct CDR3 sequences, around 35% detected once. Sequencing used cultured PBMCs, obtained from culture after CMV antigen stimulation. Every receptor here comes from a human donor in good health (CMV status not recorded). Some clones in this sample may be carry-over from other donors' samples.

This chain connects TRBV12-5 to TRBJ2-3; 9 bases are shared with TRBD2. V lost 7 bases, J lost 3 bases, and 11 bases stayed unmatched. CDR3 size: 16 residues. In germline, CDR1 is LGHNT, CDR2 FRNRAP. The CDR3 coding sequence is TGTGCTAGTGCAATTGTTCTGGGACTAGCAACAGATACGCAGTATTTT. Residues: CASAIVLGLATDTQYF.

This rearrangement joins TRBV4-3 to TRBJ2-1; TRBD1 aligns across 8 bases. CDR1 is LGHNA and CDR2 is YSLEER in the germline V gene. This CDR3 has 17 residues. Germline trimming cut 3 bases from V and 6 bases from J; bases unmatched to any gene: 13. CDR3: CASSHRWAGGVSNEQFF. The CDR3 region has the DNA TGCGCCAGCAGCCATCGATGGGCAGGGGGCGTTAGCAATGAGCAGTTCTTC.

Only a few counts were recorded for this clonotype. CDR3 amino acids: CATSGTGPGNSEQFF. The DNA for the CDR3 is TGTGCCACCAGTGGTACGGGGCCGGGAAACTCTGAGCAGTTCTTC. The V call is TRBV24-1, the J call TRBJ2-1; possibly TRBD1 or TRBD2 for D (5 bases each). The CDR3 is made up of 15 amino acids. Germline V gene data show CDR1 as KGHDR and CDR2 as SFDVKD. Trimming shortened V by 5 bases and J by 9 bases, and 19 bases separated the two germline ends.

The chain combines TRBV20-1 with TRBJ2-3; D unclear. Between the trimmed V and J ends, which lost 3 bases and 2 bases, there was a span of 9 bases. CDR1 and CDR2 (germline): DFQATT, SNEGSKA (reference sequence). The CDR3 consists of 13 residues. The CDR3 sequence: CSARGSDTDTQYF. CDR3 sequence (DNA): TGCAGTGCTAGGGGCTCAGACACAGATACGCAGTATTTT.

A word on this clonotype: One end of the junction varies from germline; a read error may be responsible. The chain employs TRBV29-1 and TRBJ2-7; 11 bases are a match to TRBD1. Germline V gene lookup returns CDR1 SQVTM and CDR2 ANQGSEA. The CDR3 has 12 amino acids. The CDR3 bases are TGCAGCGTGGAAGGACAGGGGGCCGAGCAGTACTTC. It is translated as CSVEGQGAEQYF.

This clonotype appeared many times. J is TRBJ1-5 and V is TRBV7-2; a possible D gene is TRBD1 (5 bases). V shed 5 bases and J shed 7 bases, with 15 bases lying between them. Germline V gene lookup returns CDR1 SGHTA and CDR2 FQGNSA. This CDR3 contains 14 residues. The CDR3 loop is CASSHPGPRQPQHF. The CDR3 coding sequence is TGTGCCAGCAGCCATCCGGGACCGCGACAGCCCCAGCATTTT.

Many counts were recorded for this clonotype. The rearrangement links TRBV7-2 to TRBJ2-5; TRBD2 matches at 7 bases. The CDR3 covers 15 residues. Germline trimming cut 3 bases from V and 3 bases from J; bases unmatched to any gene: 7. Germline V lookup: CDR1 SGHTA, CDR2 FQGNSA. CDR3 region: CASSFLDSGEETQYF. The DNA for the CDR3 is TGTGCCAGCAGCTTCCTTGACAGCGGGGAAGAGACCCAGTACTTC.

In its sample, this clonotype was seen a few times. The chain combines TRBV18 with TRBJ1-3, with D possibly TRBD1 on 5 matching bases. The CDR3 runs 16 residues. CDR1 and CDR2 from the germline V gene are KGHSH and LQKENI. V was cut by 2 bases and J by 0 bases, with 11 bases left in between. The CDR3 sequence is CASSPFDSYSGNTIYF. Written as DNA, the CDR3 is TGTGCCAGCTCACCATTCGACAGTTACTCTGGAAACACCATATATTTT.